Reported below is one TCR beta chain. Its specificity is unknown. These data are taken from a study of monozygotic twins with inflammatory bowel disease. Study-level points and caveats: Repertoire similarity matched across concordant and discordant twins, perhaps owing to limited power.

Germline V gives CDR1 SGHRS, CDR2 YFSETQ. The length of the CDR3 is 14 residues. Total RNA, at roughly 3.5 ug, went into every TCR library. Each CDR3 protein gets one entry in TCRdb, which reprocessed the 5' RACE reads and gives no DNA. The data show 150,000 to 200,000 distinct CDR3 sequences, and the top ten clones hold 6.5% to 9%. The chain employs TRBV5-1 and TRBJ2-1; the TRBD2 assignment by TCRdb is unverifiable without DNA. The sequence was collected from a human donor with ulcerative colitis or Crohn's disease, or a healthy co-twin of an affected twin (not recorded which). Sequenced material: blood. This chain's CDR3 is CASSPDLSPGEQFF.